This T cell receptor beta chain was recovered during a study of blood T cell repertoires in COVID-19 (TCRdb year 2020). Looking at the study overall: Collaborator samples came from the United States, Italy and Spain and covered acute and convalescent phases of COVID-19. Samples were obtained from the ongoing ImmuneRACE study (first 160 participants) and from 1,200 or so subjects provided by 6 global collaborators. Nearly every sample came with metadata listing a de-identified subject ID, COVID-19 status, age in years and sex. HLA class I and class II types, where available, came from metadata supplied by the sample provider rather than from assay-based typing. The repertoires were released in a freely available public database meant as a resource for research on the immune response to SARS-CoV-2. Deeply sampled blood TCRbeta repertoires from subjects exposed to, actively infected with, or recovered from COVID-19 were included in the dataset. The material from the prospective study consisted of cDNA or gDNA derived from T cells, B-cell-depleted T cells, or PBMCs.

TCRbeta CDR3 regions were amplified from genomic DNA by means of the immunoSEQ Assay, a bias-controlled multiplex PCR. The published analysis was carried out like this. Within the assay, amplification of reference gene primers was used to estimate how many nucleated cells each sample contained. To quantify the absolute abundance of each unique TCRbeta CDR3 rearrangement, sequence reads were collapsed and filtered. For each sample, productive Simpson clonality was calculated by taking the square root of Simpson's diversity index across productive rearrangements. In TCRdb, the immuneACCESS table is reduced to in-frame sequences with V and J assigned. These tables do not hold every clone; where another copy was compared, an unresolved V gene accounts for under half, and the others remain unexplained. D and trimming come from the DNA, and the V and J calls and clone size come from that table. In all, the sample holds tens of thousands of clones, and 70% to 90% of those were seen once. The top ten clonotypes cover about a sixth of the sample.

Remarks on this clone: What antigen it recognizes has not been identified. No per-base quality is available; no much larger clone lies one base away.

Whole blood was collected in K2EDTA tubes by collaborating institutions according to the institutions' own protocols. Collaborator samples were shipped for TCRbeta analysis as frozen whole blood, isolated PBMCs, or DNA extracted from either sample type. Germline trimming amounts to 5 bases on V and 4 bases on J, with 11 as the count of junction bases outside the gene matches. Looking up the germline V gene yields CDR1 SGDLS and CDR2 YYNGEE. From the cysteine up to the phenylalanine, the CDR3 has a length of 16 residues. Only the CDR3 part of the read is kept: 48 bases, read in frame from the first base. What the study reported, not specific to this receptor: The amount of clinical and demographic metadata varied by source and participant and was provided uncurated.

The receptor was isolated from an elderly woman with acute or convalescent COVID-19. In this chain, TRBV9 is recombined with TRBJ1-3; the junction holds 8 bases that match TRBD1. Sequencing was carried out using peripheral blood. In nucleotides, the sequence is TGTGCCAGCAGTGAGGAGGGGGACAGGTCCGGAAACACCATATATTTT. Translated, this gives CASSEEGDRSGNTIYF.